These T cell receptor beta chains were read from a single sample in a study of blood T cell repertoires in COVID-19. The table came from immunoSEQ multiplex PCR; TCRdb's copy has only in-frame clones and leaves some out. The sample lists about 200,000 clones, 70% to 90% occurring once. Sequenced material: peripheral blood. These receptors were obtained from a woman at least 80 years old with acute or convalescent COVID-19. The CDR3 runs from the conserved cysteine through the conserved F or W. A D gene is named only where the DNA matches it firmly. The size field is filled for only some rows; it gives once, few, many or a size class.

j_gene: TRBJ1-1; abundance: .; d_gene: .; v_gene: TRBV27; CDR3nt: TGTGCCAGCAGTTCCCGGAACACTGAAGCTTTCTTT; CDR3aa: CASSSRNTEAFF
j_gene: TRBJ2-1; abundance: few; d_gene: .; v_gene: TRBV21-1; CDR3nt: TGTGCCAGCATCCCCAAAGAGGGGCGGGGATACAATGAGCAGTTCTTC; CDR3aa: CASIPKEGRGYNEQFF
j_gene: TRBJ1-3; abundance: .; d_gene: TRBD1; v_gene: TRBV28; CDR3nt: TGTGCCAGCATATCCACAGGGGGGACGGGAAACACCATATATTTT; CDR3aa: CASISTGGTGNTIYF
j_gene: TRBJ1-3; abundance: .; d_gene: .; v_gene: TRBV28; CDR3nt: TGTGCCAGCACCTTGTTCGGCTCTGGAAACACCATATATTTT; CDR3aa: CASTLFGSGNTIYF
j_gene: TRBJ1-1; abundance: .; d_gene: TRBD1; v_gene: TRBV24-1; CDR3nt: TGTGCCACCAGGGCTACAGGGGAGAACACTGAAGCTTTCTTT; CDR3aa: CATRATGENTEAFF
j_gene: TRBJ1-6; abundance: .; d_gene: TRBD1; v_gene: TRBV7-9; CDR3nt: TGTGCCAGCAGCTTAGCGTCGGGACAGGGAGCCGGTAATTCACCCCTCCACTTT; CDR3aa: CASSLASGQGAGNSPLHF
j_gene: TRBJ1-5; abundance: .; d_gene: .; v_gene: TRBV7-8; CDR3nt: TGTGCCAGCAGCCCCCTTTTTCATCAGCCCCAGCATTTT; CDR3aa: CASSPLFHQPQHF
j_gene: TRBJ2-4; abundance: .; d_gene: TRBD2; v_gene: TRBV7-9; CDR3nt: TGTGCCAGCACCTCCCTGAGATTCGCGGGAGGCCCGATAAACATTCAGTACTTC; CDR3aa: CASTSLRFAGGPINIQYF
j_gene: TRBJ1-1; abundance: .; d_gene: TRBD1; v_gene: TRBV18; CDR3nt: TGTGCCAGCTCAAGGGACAGAGACACTGAAGCTTTCTTT; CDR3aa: CASSRDRDTEAFF
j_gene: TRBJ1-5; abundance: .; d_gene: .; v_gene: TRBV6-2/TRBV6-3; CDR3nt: TGTGCCAGCAGTTACCCCACAGGGACGAGCCAGCCCCAGCATTTT; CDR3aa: CASSYPTGTSQPQHF
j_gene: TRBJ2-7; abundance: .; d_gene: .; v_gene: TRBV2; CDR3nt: TGTGCCAGCAGCGCTGACAGGAAGGTCGGCGAGCAGTACTTC; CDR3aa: CASSADRKVGEQYF
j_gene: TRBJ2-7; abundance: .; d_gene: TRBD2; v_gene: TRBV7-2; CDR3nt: TGTGCCAGCAGCTTGATGGCTAGCGGGATGTACGAGCAGTACTTC; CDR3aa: CASSLMASGMYEQYF
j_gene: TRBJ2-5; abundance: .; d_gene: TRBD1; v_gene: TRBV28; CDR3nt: TGTGCCAGCAGGACACCGGGACAGGCCCCTAGGACCCAGTACTTC; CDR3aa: CASRTPGQAPRTQYF
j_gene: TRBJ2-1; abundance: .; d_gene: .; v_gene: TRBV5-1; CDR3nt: TGCGCCAGCAGCTATCTAGCGTCGAGCTCCTACAATGAGCAGTTCTTC; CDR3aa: CASSYLASSSYNEQFF
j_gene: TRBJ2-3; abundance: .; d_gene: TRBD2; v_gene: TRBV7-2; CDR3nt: TGTGCCAGCAGCTTAACGGGAGGGGAGACAGATACGCAGTATTTT; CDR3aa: CASSLTGGETDTQYF
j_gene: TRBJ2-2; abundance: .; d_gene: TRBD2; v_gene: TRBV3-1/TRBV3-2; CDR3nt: TGTGCCAGCAGCCAAGATGGGGGGGTCCAGGAGCTGTTTTTT; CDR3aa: CASSQDGGVQELFF
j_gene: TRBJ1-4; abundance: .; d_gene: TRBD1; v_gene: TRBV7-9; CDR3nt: TGTGCCAGCAGCTCACCGACAGGGGTCGGTGAAAAACTGTTTTTT; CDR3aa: CASSSPTGVGEKLFF
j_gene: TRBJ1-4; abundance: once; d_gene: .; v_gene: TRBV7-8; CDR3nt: TGTGCCAGCAGCTTCTTCGGAACTAATGAAAAACTGTTTTTT; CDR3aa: CASSFFGTNEKLFF
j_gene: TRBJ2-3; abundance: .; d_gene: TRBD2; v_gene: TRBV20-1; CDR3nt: TGCAGTGCTAGTAATAGCGGGAGGGCCGCGCAGTATTTT; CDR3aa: CSASNSGRAAQYF
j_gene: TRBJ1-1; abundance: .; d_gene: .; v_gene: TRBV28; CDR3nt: TGTGCCAGCAGTTTTATCGACAGGCCTACTGAAGCTTTCTTT; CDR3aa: CASSFIDRPTEAFF
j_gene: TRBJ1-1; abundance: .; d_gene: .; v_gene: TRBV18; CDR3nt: TGTGCCAGCTCGCACGGGGGATACACTGAAGCTTTCTTT; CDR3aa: CASSHGGYTEAFF
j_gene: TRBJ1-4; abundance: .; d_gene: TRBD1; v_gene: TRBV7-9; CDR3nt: TGTGCCAGCAGGCGGTCAGGGGGAGATGAAAAACTGTTTTTT; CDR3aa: CASRRSGGDEKLFF
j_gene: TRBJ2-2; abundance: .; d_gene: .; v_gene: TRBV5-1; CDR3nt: TGCGCCAGCAGCACCTACAGGGTTCGGGCCGGGGAGCTGTTTTTT; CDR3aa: CASSTYRVRAGELFF